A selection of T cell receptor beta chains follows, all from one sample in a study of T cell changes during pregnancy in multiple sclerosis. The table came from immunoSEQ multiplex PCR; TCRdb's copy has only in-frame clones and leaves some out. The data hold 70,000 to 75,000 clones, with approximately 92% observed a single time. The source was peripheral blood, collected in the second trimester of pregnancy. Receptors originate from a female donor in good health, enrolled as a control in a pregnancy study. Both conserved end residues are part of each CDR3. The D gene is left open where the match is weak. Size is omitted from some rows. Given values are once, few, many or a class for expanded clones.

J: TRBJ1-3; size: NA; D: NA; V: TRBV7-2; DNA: TGTGCCAGCAGCTTACAGTCTCAGGGGCGCACCATATATTTT; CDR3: CASSLQSQGRTIYF
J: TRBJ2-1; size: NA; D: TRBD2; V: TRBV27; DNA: TGTGCCAGCAGTTTATCGGGACTAGCACTAAATGAGCAGTTCTTC; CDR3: CASSLSGLALNEQFF
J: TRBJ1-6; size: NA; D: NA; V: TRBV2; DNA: TGTGCGACCGGGGAAGACAGGTTAGATTCACCCCTCCACTTT; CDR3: CATGEDRLDSPLHF
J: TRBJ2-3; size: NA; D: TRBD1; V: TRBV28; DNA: TGTGCCAGCAGAAAACAGGGGAGAGGTGATACGCAGTATTTT; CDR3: CASRKQGRGDTQYF
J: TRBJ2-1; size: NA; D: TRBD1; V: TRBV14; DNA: TGTGCCAGCAGCCAAAGCCCCGGGACAGAAAAGTTCTTC; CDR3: CASSQSPGTEKFF
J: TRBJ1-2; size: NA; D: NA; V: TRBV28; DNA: TGTGCCAGCAGTGGGATACAGGGTTACTATGGCTACACCTTC; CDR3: CASSGIQGYYGYTF
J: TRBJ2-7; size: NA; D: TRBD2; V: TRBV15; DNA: TGTGCCACCAGCCGGGGGGAATCCTACGAGCAGTACTTC; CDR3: CATSRGESYEQYF
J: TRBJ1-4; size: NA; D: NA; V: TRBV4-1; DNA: TGCGCCAGCAGCACCTCCAGGGATGAAAAACTGTTTTTT; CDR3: CASSTSRDEKLFF
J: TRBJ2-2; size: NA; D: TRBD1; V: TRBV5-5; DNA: TGTGCCAGCAGCCGACAGGGGGGCACCGGGGAGCTGTTTTTT; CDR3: CASSRQGGTGELFF
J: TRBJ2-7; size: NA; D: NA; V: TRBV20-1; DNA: TGCAGTGCTCGACAGTCCTACGAGCAGTACTTC; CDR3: CSARQSYEQYF
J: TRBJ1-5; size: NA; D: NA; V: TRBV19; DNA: TGTGCCAGTAGCTCGTTTGGAGATCAGCCCCAGCATTTT; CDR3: CASSSFGDQPQHF
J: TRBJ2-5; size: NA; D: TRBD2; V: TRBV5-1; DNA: TGCGCCAGCAGCTTGACGACACCGGGGGGTGAGACCCAGTACTTC; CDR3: CASSLTTPGGETQYF
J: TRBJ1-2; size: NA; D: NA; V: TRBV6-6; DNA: TGTGCCAGCACCCATTTAGAAGCTAACTATGGCTACACCTTC; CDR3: CASTHLEANYGYTF
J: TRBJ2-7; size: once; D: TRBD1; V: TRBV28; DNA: TGTGCCAGCAGTCGACGACAGGGGGCTCAGGGGGAGCAGTACTTC; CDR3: CASSRRQGAQGEQYF
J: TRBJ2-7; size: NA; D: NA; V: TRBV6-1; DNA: TGTGCCAGCACTATGGACTGGCAGCCCCCTCTCGAGCAGTACTTC; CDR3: CASTMDWQPPLEQYF
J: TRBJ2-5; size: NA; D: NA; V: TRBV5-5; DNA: TGTGCCAGCAGCGGTGGCGGAAAGACCCAGTACTTC; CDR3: CASSGGGKTQYF